What follows are 3 T cell receptor beta chains derived from one specimen sequenced in a study of T cells in Graves' hyperthyroidism and ophthalmopathy (dated by TCRdb to between 2017 and 2020). The library was prepared using multiplex PCR. These reads were obtained on an Illumina HiSeq 2000. TCR beta CDR3 regions were amplified from RNA transcripts. For the first round of RT-PCR on the TCR CDR3, the HTBI primer set was used together with the Qiagen OneStep RT-PCR kit. TCRdb reran the public reads through fastp at Q25 and MiXCR, keeping productive beta chains. Rows merge per CDR3 protein into single entries with the most common DNA and genes. In all, the sample holds 650,000 to 850,000 distinct CDR3 sequences, and approximately 19% of those were seen once. The ten biggest clones cover around 15% of the sample. Sequences were obtained from blood. The receptors shown here come from a woman in her forties or fifties with Graves' hyperthyroidism that later progressed to Graves' ophthalmopathy.

This clonotype occurred a few times. V usage is TRBV5-8 and J usage is TRBJ2-3, with no clear D. With 2 bases removed from V and 7 bases from J, the gap between germline ends came to 17 bases. The CDR3 is 15 residues long. Germline CDR1 is SGHTS and CDR2 is YDEGEE. Here the CDR3 DNA reads TGTGCCAGCAGCTTAGGTGGGCGGAACACGCATACGCAGTATTTT. Translation gives CASSLGGRNTHTQYF.

This clonotype was seen repeatedly, ten times or more. The V call is TRBV7-2, the J call TRBJ1-6; D gene uncertain. Trimming took off 3 bases at V and 9 bases at J, with 15 bases between the two ends. Germline CDR1 reads SGHTA; CDR2 reads FQGNSA. The CDR3 is made up of 15 amino acids. CDR3 residues: CASSFTRTGGSPLHF. DNA of the CDR3: TGTGCCAGCAGCTTTACCCGGACGGGAGGTTCACCCCTCCACTTT.

V usage is TRBV6-1 and J usage is TRBJ2-7; TRBD2 matches 8 bases. V lost 4 bases, J lost 4 bases, and 6 bases stayed unmatched. The CDR3 is made up of 14 amino acids. Germline V lookup: CDR1 MNHNS, CDR2 SASEGT. CDR3 coding DNA: TGTGCCAGCAGTGCAGTCGGGAGGGTTTACGAGCAGTACTTC. Translation: CASSAVGRVYEQYF.